Following are 21 T cell receptor beta chains from one sample sequenced in a study of regulatory T cells in long-lasting Graves disease. The time point: newly diagnosed GD, antithyroid drugs for less than 3 months. From RNA extracted from PBMCs, the TCR library was made. For TCR beta, libraries came from iRepertoire HTBI primers and Arm-PCR of CDR3 regions. One entry per CDR3 protein, called by TCRdb with MiXCR from the multiplex PCR reads. The data contain 350,000 to 450,000 distinct CDR3 sequences, about 10% of them singletons. The same sample was also studied in work on T cells in Graves' hyperthyroidism and ophthalmopathy.

The sequencing here drew on peripheral blood mononuclear cells (PBMCs), taken at new diagnosis, from a patient treated with antithyroid drugs. The receptors here all came from a woman in her late teens or twenties with Graves disease.

This clonotype showed up many times. This sequence joins TRBV7-9 and TRBJ1-1, with TRBD1 matching 7 bases. The V gene end was trimmed by 6 bases and the J gene end by 1 base; junction bases not matched to a gene: 8. This CDR3 contains 15 residues. Germline lookup yields CDR1 SEHNR and CDR2 FQNEAQ (reference sequence). CDR3 sequence (DNA): TGTGCCAGCAGTCTTACCGGGACAGCGAACACTGAAGCTTTCTTT. Translating gives CASSLTGTANTEAFF.

The CDR3 spells CSTVERTGVMHTEAFF. Here the CDR3 DNA reads TGCAGCACTGTCGAGCGGACAGGGGTGATGCACACTGAAGCTTTCTTT. The V call is TRBV29-1, the J call TRBJ1-1, with 9 bases aligning to TRBD1. CDR1 SQVTM and CDR2 ANQGSEA come from the germline V gene. The V and J ends lost 8 bases and 3 bases, in that order; junction bases with no gene match: 16. The CDR3 runs to 16 residues.

This clonotype was seen repeatedly, ten times or more. The chain carries TRBV13 and TRBJ2-1; 7 nucleotides align to TRBD2. Trimming removed 5 bases from V and 9 bases from J; junction bases left unmatched: 19. From germline, CDR1 is PRHDT and CDR2 FYEKMQ (reference sequence). The CDR3 spans 17 residues. This CDR3 reads CASSPPPGLMVVGEQFF. CDR3 nucleotides: TGTGCCAGCAGCCCTCCTCCGGGACTAATGGTAGTCGGTGAGCAGTTCTTC.

The chain employs TRBV6-2 or TRBV6-3 and TRBJ1-6, with 8 bases fitting TRBD1. This CDR3 has 15 amino acids. The germline gives CDR1 MNHEY, CDR2 SVGEGT. J was trimmed by 7 bases and V by 4 bases; bases with no gene match: 6. The CDR3 region is CASSSGQGRNSPLHF. In nucleotides, the CDR3 is TGTGCCAGCAGTTCAGGACAGGGACGGAATTCACCCCTCCACTTT.

This clonotype was seen ten or more times. The gene calls are TRBV28 and TRBJ1-1, with D possibly TRBD1 on 6 matching bases. V was trimmed by 4 bases and J by 9 bases, leaving 18 bases between them. The CDR3 is 14 residues long. Germline assignment: CDR1 MDHEN and CDR2 SYDVKM. The CDR3 here is CASSSPGGKQQAFF. CDR3 nucleotides: TGTGCCAGCAGTTCCCCCGGGGGCAAGCAACAAGCTTTCTTT.

This clonotype has ten or more counts. The chain employs TRBV12-3 or TRBV12-4 and TRBJ1-3; the D is unclear. V was clipped by 6 bases and J by 0 bases, with 12 bases between them. The CDR3 has 15 residues. The CDR3 nucleotides read TGTGCCAGCAGGCCCTCGCCTCTCTCTGGAAACACCATATATTTT. Encoded protein: CASRPSPLSGNTIYF.

This clonotype was detected ten times or more. The chain joins TRBV29-1 to TRBJ2-5, with D possibly being TRBD1 (6 bases). The CDR3 consists of 13 residues. The V gene's germline CDR1 is SQVTM and CDR2 ANQGSEA. V shed 3 bases and J shed 2 bases, with 10 bases lying between them. CDR3 amino acids: CSVEGDKQETQYF. The DNA for the CDR3 is TGCAGCGTTGAGGGGGACAAACAAGAGACCCAGTACTTC.

This clonotype was seen a few times. This chain connects TRBV19 to TRBJ1-5; 7 bases map to TRBD1. The V gene's germline CDR1 is LNHDA and CDR2 SQIVND (reference sequence). V lost 5 bases and J lost 3; bases outside the gene matches: 4. This CDR3 contains 14 residues. CDR3 in amino acids: CASSVQGHNQPQHF. As DNA, the CDR3 is TGTGCCAGTAGTGTACAGGGGCACAATCAGCCCCAGCATTTT. The full variable domain, rest sourced from reference TRBV19 and TRBJ1-5, is DGGITQSPKYLFRKEGQNVTLSCEQNLNHDAMYWYRQDPGQGLRLIYYSQIVNDFQKGDIAEGYSVSREKKESFPLTVTSAQKNPTAFYLCASSVQGHNQPQHFGDGTRLSIL.

The table lists this clonotype with many counts. This rearrangement joins TRBV7-6 to TRBJ2-1; 8 positions match TRBD1. Per the germline V gene, CDR1 is SGHVS and CDR2 is FNYEAQ. The CDR3 runs to 16 residues. V lost 4 bases and J lost 9; bases outside the gene matches: 14. The CDR3 DNA sequence: TGTGCCAGCAGCTCCCTGGGGCGCAGGGGGCTCGTTGAGCAGTTCTTC. It codes for CASSSLGRRGLVEQFF.

There are many counts of this clonotype. The chain joins TRBV3-1 to TRBJ2-7, with D maybe TRBD1 (5 bases). Trimming took 1 base from V and 2 from J, leaving 15 bases between them. This CDR3 contains 16 residues. Germline values: CDR1 LGHDT, CDR2 YNNKEL (reference sequence). CDR3 sequence (DNA): TGTGCCAGCAGCCAAGGAAAAGGGGTAGCACCCTACGAGCAGTACTTC. It codes for CASSQGKGVAPYEQYF.

On this clonotype: The conserved phenylalanine or tryptophan normally closing the CDR3 is absent here, so this likely arose from a read error. The chain joins TRBV27 to TRBJ2-1; the match to TRBD2 covers 9 bases. CDR1 is MNHEY, CDR2 SMNVEV, per germline (reference sequence). V lost 0 bases, J lost 3 bases, and 27 bases stayed unmatched. The CDR3 length is 24 residues. CDR3 loop: CASSLSNREWVAGAGAGYYNEQFS. The CDR3 bases are TGTGCCAGCAGTTTATCGAATCGGGAGTGGGTAGCGGGAGCGGGTGCGGGGTACTACAATGAGCAGTTCTCC.

The sample holds many counts of this clonotype. The chain employs TRBV20-1 and TRBJ2-1, with D unresolved. Between the trimmed V and J ends, which lost 3 bases and 15 bases, there was a span of 15 bases. This CDR3 region has 11 residues. Germline loops: CDR1 DFQATT, CDR2 SNEGSKA (reference sequence). This CDR3 is CSARTFPERFF. As DNA, the CDR3 is TGCAGTGCTAGGACATTTCCGGAACGGTTCTTC.

The V call is TRBV28, the J call TRBJ1-5, with a tentative D call TRBD1 (6 bases). The length of the CDR3 is 15 residues. V gave up 5 bases and J gave up 5 bases, with 16 bases separating them. Per the germline V gene, CDR1 is MDHEN and CDR2 is SYDVKM. The CDR3: CASSLQQGQDQPQHF. The CDR3 DNA is TGTGCCAGCAGTCTTCAGCAGGGGCAAGATCAGCCCCAGCATTTT. The entire variable domain, with the rest obtained from reference TRBV28 and TRBJ1-5, is as follows: DVKVTQSSRYLVKRTGEKVFLECVQDMDHENMFWYRQDPGLGLRLIYFSYDVKMKEKGDIPEGYSVSREKKERFSLILESASTNQTSMYLCASSLQQGQDQPQHFGDGTRLSIL.

At least ten counts were recorded for this clonotype. The V gene is TRBV6-1, the J gene TRBJ1-1, with D possibly matching TRBD1 (5 bases). The CDR3 is 12 amino acids. V was trimmed by 8 bases and J by 4 bases, leaving 11 bases between them. Germline V gene data show CDR1 as MNHNS and CDR2 as SASEGT. The CDR3 is CASSQGGTEAFF. CDR3 DNA sequence: TGTGCCAGCTCCCAGGGAGGCACTGAAGCTTTCTTT.

About this clonotype: This may be a read error: a much more frequent sequence differs by one nucleotide. This chain uses TRBV5-1 with TRBJ2-2; TRBD1 aligns across 10 bases. CDR1 SGHRS and CDR2 YFSETQ come from the germline V gene. The J segment lost 5 bases and the V segment lost 4 bases, leaving 5 bases of the junction unmatched. This CDR3 has 15 amino acids. The CDR3 nucleotides read TGCGCCAGCAGCCCTGGGGACAGGGGTACCGGGGAGCTGTTTTTT. Protein product: CASSPGDRGTGELFF.

Many counts were recorded for this clonotype. The V gene is TRBV28, the J gene TRBJ2-5, with TRBD2 matching 10 bases. The CDR3 extends over 19 amino acids. The J segment lost 0 bases and the V segment lost 4 bases, leaving 14 bases of the junction unmatched. Germline CDR1 and CDR2: MDHEN and SYDVKM. The DNA of the CDR3 is TGTGCCAGCAGTTGGGTGACAGATACTACTAGCGGGGACCAAGAGACCCAGTACTTC. Translated, it gives CASSWVTDTTSGDQETQYF. The full variable domain, its missing parts supplied by reference TRBV28 and TRBJ2-5, is DVKVTQSSRYLVKRTGEKVFLECVQDMDHENMFWYRQDPGLGLRLIYFSYDVKMKEKGDIPEGYSVSREKKERFSLILESASTNQTSMYLCASSWVTDTTSGDQETQYFGPGTRLLVL.

V gene TRBV11-2 combines with J gene TRBJ1-1, with D unresolved. With 5 bases removed from V and 0 bases from J, the gap between germline ends came to 10 bases. Germline V gene lookup returns CDR1 SGHAT and CDR2 FQNNGV. The CDR3 covers 14 residues. CDR3 residues: CASSPGWLNTEAFF. Written as DNA, the CDR3 is TGTGCCAGCAGCCCAGGTTGGTTGAACACTGAAGCTTTCTTT.

This clonotype came up a few times. The chain combines TRBV28 with TRBJ2-1; the match to TRBD2 covers 16 bases. This CDR3 spans 21 amino acids. The V gene's germline CDR1 is MDHEN and CDR2 SYDVKM. Losses at the gene ends were 5 bases for V and 5 bases for J; bases not matched to a gene: 18. Here the CDR3 DNA reads TGTGCCAGCAGTAGGTCACCGGGACTAGCGGGAGGGCCGAGGTGGAACAATGAGCAGTTCTTC. This sequence encodes CASSRSPGLAGGPRWNNEQFF.

This clonotype was counted ten times or more. The rearrangement joins TRBV6-1 to TRBJ2-3; a possible D gene is TRBD2 (6 bases). The length of the CDR3 is 16 residues. Germline values: CDR1 MNHNS, CDR2 SASEGT. The ends were cut back, 7 bases at V and 3 bases at J, with 20 bases in the middle. CDR3 in amino acids: CASTHLLGRGTDTQYF. The CDR3 coding sequence is TGTGCCAGCACTCACCTTCTGGGGCGGGGAACAGATACGCAGTATTTT.

The rearrangement links TRBV15 to TRBJ1-1; D is unresolved. V was cut by 1 base and J by 0 bases, with 3 bases left in between. This CDR3 is 13 amino acids long. Germline V gene sequence: CDR1 LNHNV, CDR2 YYDKDF (reference sequence). The CDR3 sequence is CATSRVVNTEAFF. In DNA, the CDR3 is TGTGCCACCAGCAGAGTGGTGAACACTGAAGCTTTCTTT. The whole variable domain, filled in from reference TRBV15 and TRBJ1-1, reads DAMVIQNPRYQVTQFGKPVTLSCSQTLNHNVMYWYQQKSSQAPKLLFHYYDKDFNNEADTPDNFQSRRPNTSFCFLDIRSPGLGDTAMYLCATSRVVNTEAFFGQGTRLTVV.

This clonotype was recorded at least ten times. The chain carries TRBV6-1 and TRBJ2-7; the D gene is possibly TRBD1 (5 bases). Between the trimmed V and J ends, which lost 1 base and 5 bases, there was a span of 12 bases. CDR3 size: 14 residues. CDR1 is MNHNS, CDR2 SASEGT, per germline. The CDR3 reads CASSEGQGSDEQYV. In DNA form, the CDR3 reads TGTGCCAGCAGTGAAGGGCAGGGTTCGGACGAGCAGTACGTC.